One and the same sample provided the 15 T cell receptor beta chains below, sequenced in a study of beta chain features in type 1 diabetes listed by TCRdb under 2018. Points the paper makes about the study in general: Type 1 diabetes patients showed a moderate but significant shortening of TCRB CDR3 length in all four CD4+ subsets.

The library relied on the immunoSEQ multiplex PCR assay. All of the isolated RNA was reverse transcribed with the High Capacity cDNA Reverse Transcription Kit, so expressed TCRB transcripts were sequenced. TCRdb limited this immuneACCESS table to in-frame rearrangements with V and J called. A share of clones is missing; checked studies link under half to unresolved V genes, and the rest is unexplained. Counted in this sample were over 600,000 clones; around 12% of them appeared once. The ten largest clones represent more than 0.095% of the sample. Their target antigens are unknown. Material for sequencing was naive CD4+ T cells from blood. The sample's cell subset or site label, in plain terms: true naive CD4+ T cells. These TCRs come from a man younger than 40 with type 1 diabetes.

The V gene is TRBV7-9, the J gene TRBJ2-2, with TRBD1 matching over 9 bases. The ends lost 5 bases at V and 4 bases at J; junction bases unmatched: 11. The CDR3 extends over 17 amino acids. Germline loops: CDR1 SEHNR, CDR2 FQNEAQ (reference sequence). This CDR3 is CASSLGQGRRGTGELFF. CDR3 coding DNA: TGTGCCAGCAGCCTTGGACAGGGGAGGCGAGGCACCGGGGAGCTGTTTTTT.

The CDR3 reads CASSVTGFGSYEQYF. The CDR3 DNA sequence: TGTGCCAGCAGCGTTACAGGTTTTGGCTCCTACGAGCAGTACTTC. The gene calls are TRBV9 and TRBJ2-7; D may be TRBD1 (5 bases). V gave up 2 bases and J gave up 0 bases, with 12 bases separating them. This CDR3 is 15 amino acids long. Germline CDR1 is SGDLS and CDR2 is YYNGEE.

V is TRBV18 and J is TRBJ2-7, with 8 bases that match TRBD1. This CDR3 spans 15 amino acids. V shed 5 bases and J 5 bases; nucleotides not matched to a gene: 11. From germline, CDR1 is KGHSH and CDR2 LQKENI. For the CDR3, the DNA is TGTGCCAGCTCATCCCTCGGACAGGGTGTCGACGAGCAGTACTTC. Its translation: CASSSLGQGVDEQYF.

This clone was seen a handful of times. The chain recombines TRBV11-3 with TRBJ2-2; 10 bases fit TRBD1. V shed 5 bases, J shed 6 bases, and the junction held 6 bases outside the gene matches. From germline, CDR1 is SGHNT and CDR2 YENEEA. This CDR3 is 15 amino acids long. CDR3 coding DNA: TGTGCCAGCAGCCTATCAGGACAGGGGGCCGGGGAGCTGTTTTTT. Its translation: CASSLSGQGAGELFF.

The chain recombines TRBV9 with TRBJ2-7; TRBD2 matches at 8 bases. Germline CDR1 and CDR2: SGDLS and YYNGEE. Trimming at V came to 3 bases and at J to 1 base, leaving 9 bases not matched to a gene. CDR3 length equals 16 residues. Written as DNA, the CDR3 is TGTGCCAGCAGCGCTCGGGGTAGCGGGGCTTCCTACGAGCAGTACTTC. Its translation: CASSARGSGASYEQYF.

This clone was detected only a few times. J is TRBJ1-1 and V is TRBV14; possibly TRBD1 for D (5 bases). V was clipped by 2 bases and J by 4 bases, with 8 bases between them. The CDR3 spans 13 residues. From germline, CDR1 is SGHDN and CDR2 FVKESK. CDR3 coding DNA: TGTGCCAGCAGCCAAAGGGGAAGCACTGAAGCTTTCTTT. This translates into CASSQRGSTEAFF.

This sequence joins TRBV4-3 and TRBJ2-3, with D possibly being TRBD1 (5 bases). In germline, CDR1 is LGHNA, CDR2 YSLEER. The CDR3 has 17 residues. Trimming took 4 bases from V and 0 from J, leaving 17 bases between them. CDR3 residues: CASSPMGQWRSTDTQYF. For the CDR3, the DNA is TGCGCCAGCAGCCCGATGGGGCAGTGGCGAAGCACAGATACGCAGTATTTT.

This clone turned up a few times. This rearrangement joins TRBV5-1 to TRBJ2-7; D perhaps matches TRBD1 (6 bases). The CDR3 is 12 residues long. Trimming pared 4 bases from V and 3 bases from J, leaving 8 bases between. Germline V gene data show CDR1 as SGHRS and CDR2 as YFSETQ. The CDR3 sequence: CASSAQGYEQYF. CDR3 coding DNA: TGCGCCAGCAGCGCACAGGGCTACGAGCAGTACTTC.

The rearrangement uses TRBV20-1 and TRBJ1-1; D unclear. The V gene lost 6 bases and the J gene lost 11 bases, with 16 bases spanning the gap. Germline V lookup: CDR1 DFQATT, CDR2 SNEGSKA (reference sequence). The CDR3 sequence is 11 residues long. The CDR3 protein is CSARGPSEAFF. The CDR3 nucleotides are TGCAGTGCCCGAGGACCGAGTGAGGCTTTCTTT.

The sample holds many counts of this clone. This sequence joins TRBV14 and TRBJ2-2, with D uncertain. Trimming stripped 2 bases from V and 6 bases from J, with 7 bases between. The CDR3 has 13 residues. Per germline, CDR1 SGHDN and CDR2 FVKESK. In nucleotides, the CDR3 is TGTGCCAGCAGCCAAAAATTGGCCGGGGAGCTGTTTTTT. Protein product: CASSQKLAGELFF.

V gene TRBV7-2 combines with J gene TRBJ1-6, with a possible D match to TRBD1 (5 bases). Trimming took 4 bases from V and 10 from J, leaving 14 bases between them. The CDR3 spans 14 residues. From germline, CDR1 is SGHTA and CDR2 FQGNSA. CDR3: CASSSGPRKSPLHF. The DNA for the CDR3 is TGTGCCAGCAGCTCAGGGCCGAGGAAATCACCCCTCCACTTT.

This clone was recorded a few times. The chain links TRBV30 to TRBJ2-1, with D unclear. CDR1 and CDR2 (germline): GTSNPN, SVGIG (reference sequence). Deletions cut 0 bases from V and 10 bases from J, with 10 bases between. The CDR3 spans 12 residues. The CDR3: CAWSVGSGEQFF. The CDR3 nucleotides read TGTGCCTGGAGTGTGGGTTCAGGAGAGCAGTTCTTC.

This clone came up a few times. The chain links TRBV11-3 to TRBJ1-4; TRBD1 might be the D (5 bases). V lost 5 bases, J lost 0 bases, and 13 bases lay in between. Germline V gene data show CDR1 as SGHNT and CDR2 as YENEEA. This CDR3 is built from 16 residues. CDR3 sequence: CASSKGTVATNEKLFF. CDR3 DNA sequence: TGTGCCAGCAGCAAGGGGACCGTTGCAACTAATGAAAAACTGTTTTTT.

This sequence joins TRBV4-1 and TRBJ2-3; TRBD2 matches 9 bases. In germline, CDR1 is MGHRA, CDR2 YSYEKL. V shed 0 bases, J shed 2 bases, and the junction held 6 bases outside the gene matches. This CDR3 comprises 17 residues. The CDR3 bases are TGCGCCAGCAGCCAAGACGCTAGCGGGGCAAACACAGATACGCAGTATTTT. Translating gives CASSQDASGANTDTQYF.

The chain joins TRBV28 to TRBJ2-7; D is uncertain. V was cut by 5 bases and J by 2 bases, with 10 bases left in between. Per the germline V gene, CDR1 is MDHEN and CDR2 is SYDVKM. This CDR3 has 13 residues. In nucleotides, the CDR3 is TGTGCCAGCAGTCCCAGCACGGCCTACGAGCAGTACTTC. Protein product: CASSPSTAYEQYF.